This T cell receptor beta chain was sequenced for a study of blood T cell repertoires in COVID-19. Across the study: Donors in the United States, Italy and Spain gave samples during acute or convalescent COVID-19. PBMCs, B-cell-depleted T cells, or T cells were the source of the cDNA or gDNA that made up the material.

This clone was counted a few times. Seattle patients were enrolled while actively infected and followed longitudinally. The V and J ends lost 0 bases and 5 bases, in that order; junction bases with no gene match: 8. The CDR3 has 16 residues. Germline V lookup: CDR1 LGHNA, CDR2 YSLEER. Per the authors' pipeline: Quantification of nucleated cells was approximated via reference gene primer amplification. Only in-frame clones appear in the TCRdb table, and some are missing; sequencing was by immunoSEQ multiplex PCR. From that table come the V and J calls and clone size; the DNA was used to work out D and trimming. The sample holds about 220,000 clones, 85% seen once.

The sample consisted of peripheral blood. The rearrangement uses TRBV4-3 and TRBJ1-2; 8 bases map to TRBD1. The clonotype comes from a woman in her 70s with COVID-19, enrolled during active disease. The CDR3 coding sequence is TGCGCCAGCAGCCAAGATCTAGACAGGGGCGCTTATGGCTACACCTTC. Amino acids: CASSQDLDRGAYGYTF.